This TCR beta chain was sequenced for a study of T-cell reconstitution after alpha-beta-depleted transplantation in children. Unique molecular identifiers were incorporated when the TCRbeta library was constructed. TCRdb itself ran the PCR reads through MiXCR, one entry per CDR3 protein. The sample contains about 1,000,000 distinct CDR3 sequences, roughly 29% of which appear only once. Germline values: CDR1 SGHKS, CDR2 YYEKEE (reference sequence). Trimming removed 4 bases at V and 6 bases at J, with 14 bases between. The CDR3 runs to 14 residues. The origin of this receptor is a boy in the first two years of life who had a stem cell transplant for SCID, so the T cells may come from the graft donor. The sample here was PBMCs, mostly from graft donor cells, taken 360 days after TCRalphabeta/CD19-depleted stem cell transplant. The chain is built from TRBV5-5 and TRBJ2-1; D might be TRBD2 (5 bases). CDR3 sequence: CASSPSGRANEQFF. Written as DNA, the CDR3 is TGTGCCAGCAGCCCTTCCGGGCGGGCCAATGAGCAGTTCTTC.